The clone carrying this TCR beta chain occurred a few times. This CDR3 is 13 amino acids long. Per germline, CDR1 KGHSH and CDR2 LQKENI. V gave up 3 bases and J gave up 1 base, with 4 bases separating them. This specimen comes from a study of blood T cells in healthy people across ages. With a J-beta primer mix and a sample-barcoded 5' primer, a second PCR ran about 7 to 12 cycles. TCRdb recomputed calls from the 5' RACE reads with MiXCR, one row per CDR3 protein. The data show 1.5 million to 2 million distinct CDR3 sequences, with under 30% seen just once and roughly 8.2% held by the top ten. Sequences were obtained from blood. The chain combines TRBV18 with TRBJ1-3; D not resolved. This clonotype was obtained from a woman aged 25 to 39 in good health. CDR3 loop: CASSPPSGNTIYF. CDR3 coding DNA: TGTGCCAGCTCACCGCCTTCTGGAAACACCATATATTTT.